This T cell receptor (beta chain) was obtained from a study of blood T cell repertoires in COVID-19. Sequencing was performed with immunoSEQ multiplex PCR; in TCRdb, only in-frame clones are kept and a portion is missing. The table shows approximately 440,000 clones, with around 88% occurring only once. V trimming: 0 bases; J trimming: 5 bases; junction bases outside the gene matches: 4. Germline loops: CDR1 SQVTM, CDR2 ANQGSEA. The CDR3 runs 14 residues. Sequencing was done on a sample of peripheral blood. The TCR sequence derives from a woman between 50 and 59 years old with COVID-19, enrolled during active disease. The rearrangement joins TRBV29-1 to TRBJ1-1, with TRBD1 matching over 9 bases. In DNA form, the CDR3 reads TGCAGCGTTGAAGAAACAGGGGGCAGGACTGAAGCTTTCTTT. Encoded protein: CSVEETGGRTEAFF.